The T cell receptor beta chain under discussion was sequenced for a study of immune evolution from preneoplasia to lung adenocarcinoma. This clone came up once. The antigen is not known. General study results and limits: Top clone frequencies peaked in normal lung, apparently declining through invasive adenocarcinoma. Clonality was highest in normal lung, lower in later-stage lesions apparently.

Macro-dissection enriched premalignant or tumor cells before nucleic acid extraction. V lost 8 bases to trimming and J lost 0 bases, with 17 bases between them. The length of the CDR3 is 16 residues. Germline V gene sequence: CDR1 MNHEY, CDR2 SMNVEV (reference sequence). Measured with immunoSEQ multiplex PCR; TCRdb has only the in-frame clones, and not every one. Among 13,000 to 15,000 clones, 81% were seen once, and the ten largest hold roughly 3%. The J gene is TRBJ2-1, the V gene TRBV27, with D perhaps being TRBD1 or TRBD2 (5 bases each). The material sequenced was FFPE minimally invasive lung adenocarcinoma tissue. The origin of this receptor is a person between 60 and 80 years old with lung adenocarcinoma. The CDR3 DNA reads TGTGCCAGCGGGCCCAGGGCAGGGAGCTCCTACAATGAGCAGTTCTTC. Amino acids: CASGPRAGSSYNEQFF.